Below, 27 T cell receptor beta chains from the same sample are listed, as sequenced in a study of shared clonotypes between healthy human individuals. The protocol was immunoSEQ multiplex PCR, while the TCRdb copy is restricted to in-frame clones and leaves out a portion. The table records about 480,000 clones, 60% to 80% of them present only once. Sample: PBMCs. The receptors stem from a middle-aged woman in good health. Some clones in this sample may be carry-over from other donors' samples.

The J gene is TRBJ2-1, the V gene TRBV18; unclear D gene. The CDR3 consists of 12 residues. Trimming pared 1 base from V and 8 bases from J, leaving 6 bases between. CDR1 KGHSH and CDR2 LQKENI come from the germline V gene. The CDR3 is CASSPQGYEQFF. The CDR3 DNA reads TGTGCCAGCTCACCACAGGGCTATGAGCAGTTCTTC.

Regarding this clone: The identical CDR3 is also encoded by other nucleotide sequences in the sample. The chain has TRBV5-1 and TRBJ2-3, with 9 bases matching TRBD1. The germline V gene has CDR1 SGHRS and CDR2 YFSETQ. This CDR3 has 14 amino acids. Trimming at V came to 4 bases and at J to 2 bases, leaving 2 bases not matched to a gene. The CDR3 here is CASSGTGSTDTQYF. CDR3 coding DNA: TGCGCCAGCAGCGGGACAGGGTCCACAGATACGCAGTATTTT.

The rearrangement uses TRBV28 and TRBJ2-3, with 8 bases that match TRBD2. Germline trimming cut 0 bases from V and 5 bases from J; bases unmatched to any gene: 1. The V gene's germline CDR1 is MDHEN and CDR2 SYDVKM. This CDR3 contains 14 residues. The CDR3 DNA reads TGTGCCAGCAGTTTATGGGGACTAGGAGATACGCAGTATTTT. Protein product: CASSLWGLGDTQYF.

The chain carries TRBV28 and TRBJ1-2; tentatively, D is TRBD1 (6 bases). The germline V and J ends were trimmed by 6 bases and 5 bases, with 22 bases remaining between them. The CDR3 runs 16 residues. Germline lookup yields CDR1 MDHEN and CDR2 SYDVKM. The CDR3 reads CASSLRTARAGYGYTF. CDR3 in DNA: TGTGCCAGCAGCCTGAGGACAGCCCGGGCGGGGTATGGCTACACCTTC.

This clone appeared many times. The chain has TRBV4-1 and TRBJ2-1, with TRBD2 matching over 10 bases. V shed 4 bases, J shed 7 bases, and the junction held 7 bases outside the gene matches. The CDR3 is 15 amino acids. CDR1 is MGHRA, CDR2 YSYEKL, per germline. The CDR3 sequence: CASSLLAGVGNEQFF. The CDR3, as DNA: TGCGCCAGCAGCCTTCTAGCGGGAGTAGGAAATGAGCAGTTCTTC.

The rearrangement uses TRBV5-4 and TRBJ2-1, with 15 bases identical to TRBD2. Trimming at V came to 2 bases and at J to 9 bases, leaving 9 bases not matched to a gene. Germline V gives CDR1 SGHNT, CDR2 YYREEE (reference sequence). This CDR3 has 17 residues. The CDR3 region has the DNA TGTGCCAGCAGCTTAGACGTAGGACTAGCGGGAGGGGGTGAGCAGTTCTTC. This encodes CASSLDVGLAGGGEQFF.

The table lists this clone with a count of one. This chain links TRBV15 with TRBJ2-1; 7 bases are a match to TRBD1. V lost 5 bases, J lost 4 bases, and 8 bases stayed unmatched. Per the germline V gene, CDR1 is LNHNV and CDR2 is YYDKDF (reference sequence). This CDR3 is built from 15 residues. CDR3 coding DNA: TGTGCCACCAGCGGCCCGGGACAGTTATACAATGAGCAGTTCTTC. It encodes CATSGPGQLYNEQFF.

This rearrangement joins TRBV28 to TRBJ2-4; D could derive from TRBD1 or TRBD2 (5 bases each). Deletions cut 8 bases from V and 3 bases from J, with 11 bases between. The germline V gene has CDR1 MDHEN and CDR2 SYDVKM. CDR3 length: 13 amino acids. The CDR3 protein is CASGGENKNIQYF. The CDR3 DNA follows: TGTGCCAGCGGGGGTGAGAACAAAAACATTCAGTACTTC. Supplemented by reference TRBV28 and TRBJ2-4, the full variable domain reads DVKVTQSSRYLVKRTGEKVFLECVQDMDHENMFWYRQDPGLGLRLIYFSYDVKMKEKGDIPEGYSVSREKKERFSLILESASTNQTSMYLCASGGENKNIQYFGAGTRLSVL.

The table lists this clone with a count of one. DNA for the CDR3: TGTGCCAGCAGTCCTACGACAGGGAAGTCCAGAGCCTCGACCCACGAGCAGTACTTC. This sequence encodes CASSPTTGKSRASTHEQYF. The V call is TRBV28, the J call TRBJ2-7; TRBD1 matches at 7 bases. Germline CDR1 reads MDHEN; CDR2 reads SYDVKM. Trimming took 5 bases from V and 5 from J; bases not matched to a gene: 24. CDR3 size: 19 residues. Filled out from reference TRBV28 and TRBJ2-7, the complete variable domain reads DVKVTQSSRYLVKRTGEKVFLECVQDMDHENMFWYRQDPGLGLRLIYFSYDVKMKEKGDIPEGYSVSREKKERFSLILESASTNQTSMYLCASSPTTGKSRASTHEQYFGPGTRLTVT.

A single count supports this clone. The chain carries TRBV4-1 and TRBJ2-3; D gene unclear. Between the trimmed V and J ends, which lost 0 bases and 7 bases, there was a span of 14 bases. Germline CDR1 MGHRA, CDR2 YSYEKL. The CDR3 spans 15 residues. The DNA for the CDR3 is TGCGCCAGCAGCCAAGAATTGCCCGACCACTATACGCAGTATTTT. The encoded protein is CASSQELPDHYTQYF.

This sequence joins TRBV2 and TRBJ1-2; 8 bases are shared with TRBD1. The CDR3 spans 14 residues. V lost 9 bases to trimming and J lost 5 bases; unmatched junction nucleotides: 11. Germline assignment: CDR1 SNHLY and CDR2 FYNNEI. The CDR3 DNA is TGTGCCAGTTACTTTCAGGGGGCGAGTTATGGCTACACCTTC. This gives the protein CASYFQGASYGYTF.

V is TRBV5-1 and J is TRBJ2-2; D is uncertain. The germline V and J ends were trimmed by 3 bases and 7 bases, with 10 bases remaining between them. The CDR3 covers 13 residues. CDR1 and CDR2 (germline): SGHRS, YFSETQ. The chain's CDR3 is CASSYYSRGELFF. The DNA for the CDR3 is TGCGCCAGCAGCTACTATAGCCGCGGGGAGCTGTTTTTT.

This rearrangement joins TRBV7-2 to TRBJ2-5; 12 bases are a match to TRBD2. Germline V lookup: CDR1 SGHTA, CDR2 FQGNSA. Trimming removed 7 bases from V and 2 bases from J; junction bases left unmatched: 5. The CDR3 covers 15 residues. For the CDR3, the DNA is TGTGCCAGCACCGGACTAGCGGGGATTCAAGAGACCCAGTACTTC. It encodes CASTGLAGIQETQYF.

The chain combines TRBV7-3 with TRBJ2-7; maybe TRBD2 (5 bases). CDR1 and CDR2 (germline): SGHTA, FQGTGA. This CDR3 is 12 amino acids long. The V end lost 5 bases, the J end lost 3 bases, and 8 bases lay between the germline ends. This CDR3 is CASSRRGYEQYF. The CDR3 DNA reads as TGTGCCAGCAGCCGTCGGGGCTACGAGCAGTACTTC.

The chain joins TRBV11-1 to TRBJ2-7; TRBD2 matches 10 bases. There are 17 residues in the CDR3. The germline CDR1 and CDR2 sequences are SGHAT and FQDESV (reference sequence). V shed 5 bases and J 5 bases; nucleotides not matched to a gene: 15. The CDR3 DNA reads as TGTGCCAGCAGCATAGAACTAGCGGGGAGTGGGAGGGACGAGCAGTACTTC. Translating it yields CASSIELAGSGRDEQYF.

The chain recombines TRBV7-2 with TRBJ2-2; 7 bases map to TRBD2. Germline CDR1 is SGHTA and CDR2 is FQGNSA. The CDR3 covers 16 residues. With V trimmed by 3 bases and J by 4 bases, 8 bases remained unmatched. The CDR3 region is CASSFPSGRVTGELFF. The CDR3 coding sequence is TGTGCCAGCAGCTTCCCTAGCGGTCGGGTCACCGGGGAGCTGTTTTTT.

The chain uses TRBV2 and TRBJ2-2; D assignment may be TRBD1 or TRBD2 (5 bases each). The CDR3 runs 13 residues. Germline CDR1 SNHLY, CDR2 FYNNEI. Trimming shortened V by 7 bases and J by 6 bases, and 12 bases separated the two germline ends. The CDR3 sequence: CASIWWGSGELFF. As DNA, the CDR3 is TGTGCCAGCATTTGGTGGGGGTCCGGGGAGCTGTTTTTT. Full variable domain (missing parts from reference TRBV2 and TRBJ2-2): EPEVTQTPSHQVTQMGQEVILRCVPISNHLYFYWYRQILGQKVEFLVSFYNNEISEKSEIFDDQFSVERPDGSNFTLKIRSTKLEDSAMYFCASIWWGSGELFFGEGSRLTVL.

The rearrangement uses TRBV6-1 and TRBJ1-1, with 7 bases that match TRBD1. The CDR3 totals 15 residues. CDR1 is MNHNS, CDR2 SASEGT, per germline. The ends lost 7 bases at V and 0 bases at J; junction bases unmatched: 8. This CDR3 is CASIGTVIMNTEAFF. DNA for the CDR3: TGTGCCAGCATCGGGACAGTAATAATGAACACTGAAGCTTTCTTT.

This clone turned up a few times. The sample carries other DNA sequences with the same CDR3. The chain uses TRBV6-1 and TRBJ1-5; D gene unclear. V was clipped by 10 bases and J by 4 bases, with 11 bases between them. Looked up from germline, CDR1 is MNHNS and CDR2 is SASEGT. CDR3 length equals 12 residues. The CDR3 nucleotides read TGTGCCACCTGGGCCCCTAATCAGCCCCAGCATTTT. It encodes CATWAPNQPQHF.

This clone was seen only once. The chain couples TRBV29-1 to TRBJ1-2, with 9 nucleotides matching TRBD1. The CDR3 sequence is 14 residues long. V was pared by 3 bases and J by 6 bases, with 8 bases of the junction left unmatched. CDR1 is SQVTM and CDR2 is ANQGSEA in the germline V gene. Here the CDR3 DNA reads TGCAGCGTTGAGTATGACAGGGGGGAGGATGGCTACACCTTC. It translates to CSVEYDRGEDGYTF.

V gene TRBV30 combines with J gene TRBJ2-3; D may be TRBD1 (6 bases). The CDR3 loop spans 13 amino acids. Germline V gives CDR1 GTSNPN, CDR2 SVGIG (reference sequence). The V and J ends lost 3 bases and 2 bases respectively, with 9 bases between them. The CDR3 spells CAWRQGSTDTQYF. Here the CDR3 DNA reads TGTGCCTGGAGACAGGGATCCACAGATACGCAGTATTTT.

This chain joins TRBV7-8 and TRBJ2-4, with D possibly matching TRBD2 (6 bases). The V and J ends lost 1 base and 9 bases respectively, with 10 bases between them. The CDR3 totals 13 residues. Germline CDR1 SGHVS, CDR2 FQNEAQ. The CDR3 loop reads CASSLVVGGIQYF. The CDR3 bases are TGTGCCAGCAGCTTAGTGGTGGGGGGCATTCAGTACTTC.

V gene TRBV15 combines with J gene TRBJ2-7; D gene uncertain. The CDR3 has 13 amino acids. The V and J ends lost 0 bases and 7 bases respectively, with 10 bases between them. Per the germline V gene, CDR1 is LNHNV and CDR2 is YYDKDF (reference sequence). CDR3 bases: TGTGCCACCAGCAGAGATCCCTTCACAGAGCAGTACTTC. It codes for CATSRDPFTEQYF.

J is TRBJ1-6 and V is TRBV28; 7 nucleotides match TRBD1. The V gene's germline CDR1 is MDHEN and CDR2 SYDVKM. Unmatched junction bases numbered 3, after V lost 6 bases and J lost 4 bases. The CDR3 length is 14 residues. The CDR3 loop is CASSRDRYNSPLHF. The DNA for the CDR3 is TGTGCCAGCAGCCGGGACAGATATAATTCACCCCTCCACTTT. Supplemented by reference TRBV28 and TRBJ1-6, the full variable domain reads DVKVTQSSRYLVKRTGEKVFLECVQDMDHENMFWYRQDPGLGLRLIYFSYDVKMKEKGDIPEGYSVSREKKERFSLILESASTNQTSMYLCASSRDRYNSPLHFGNGTRLTVT.

Only one count was recorded for this clone. This chain uses TRBV4-1 with TRBJ1-3, with D perhaps matching TRBD1 (6 bases). The CDR3 is 21 amino acids. Germline loops: CDR1 MGHRA, CDR2 YSYEKL. The germline V and J ends were trimmed by 5 bases and 0 bases, with 29 bases remaining between them. CDR3 sequence: CASSIPALQGNDGNSGNTIYF. CDR3 coding DNA: TGCGCCAGCAGCATTCCAGCCCTACAGGGAAACGATGGGAACTCTGGAAACACCATATATTTT.

The chain couples TRBV28 to TRBJ2-5; a weak D match, TRBD2 (5 bases). The DNA end is a closer match to TRBJ2-7, so the J assignment may be wrong. The V gene's germline CDR1 is MDHEN and CDR2 SYDVKM. The CDR3 has 14 amino acids. In DNA form, the CDR3 reads TGTGCCAGCAGTTTAGTCCCACTAGTAGGCGAGCAGTACTTC. This codes for CASSLVPLVGEQYF.

The V gene is TRBV7-2, the J gene TRBJ2-1; 8 nucleotides agree with TRBD2. Germline loops: CDR1 SGHTA, CDR2 FQGNSA. The CDR3 spans 15 residues. The trim removed 5 bases at V and 10 bases at J, leaving 13 bases unmatched. The DNA for the CDR3 is TGTGCCAGCAGCCCGTGGACGAGCGGGAGTCAGGAGCAGTTCTTC. This encodes CASSPWTSGSQEQFF.